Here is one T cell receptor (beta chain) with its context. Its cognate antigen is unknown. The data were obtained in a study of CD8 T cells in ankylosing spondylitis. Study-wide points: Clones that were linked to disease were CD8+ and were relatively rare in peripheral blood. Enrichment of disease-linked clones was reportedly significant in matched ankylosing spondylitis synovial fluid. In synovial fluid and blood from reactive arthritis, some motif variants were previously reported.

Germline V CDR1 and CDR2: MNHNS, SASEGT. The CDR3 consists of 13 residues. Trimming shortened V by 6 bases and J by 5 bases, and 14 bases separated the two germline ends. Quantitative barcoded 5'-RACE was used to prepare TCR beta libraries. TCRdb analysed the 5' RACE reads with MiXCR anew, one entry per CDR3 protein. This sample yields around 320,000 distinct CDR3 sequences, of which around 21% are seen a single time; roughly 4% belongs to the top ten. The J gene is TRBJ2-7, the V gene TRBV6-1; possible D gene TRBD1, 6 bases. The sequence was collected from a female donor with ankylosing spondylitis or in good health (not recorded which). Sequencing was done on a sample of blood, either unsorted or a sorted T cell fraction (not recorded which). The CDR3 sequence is CASRSDRTDEQYF. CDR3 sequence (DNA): TGTGCCAGCAGGTCCGACAGGACTGACGAGCAGTACTTC.